This record covers a single TCR beta chain. V was clipped by 1 base and J by 7 bases, with 11 bases between them. Germline V gene data show CDR1 as LGHDT and CDR2 as YNNKEL (reference sequence). The length of the CDR3 is 15 residues. Authors' methods: Estimates of nucleated cell counts were drawn from the amplification of reference gene primers. Measured with immunoSEQ multiplex PCR; TCRdb has only the in-frame clones, and not every one. Clonal size and the V and J genes are those of that table, whereas D and trimming came from the DNA. The sample consists of roughly 180,000 clones, roughly four fifths of them appearing once. This record belongs to a study of blood T cell repertoires in COVID-19.

Source material: peripheral blood. The TCR was taken from a woman in her thirties or forties with COVID-19, enrolled during active disease. The chain carries TRBV3-1 (or the pseudogene TRBV3-2) and TRBJ1-6; no clear D. DNA for the CDR3: TGTGCCAGCAGCCAAGGACGCGGAGGAAATTCACCCCTCCACTTT. Translated, it gives CASSQGRGGNSPLHF.